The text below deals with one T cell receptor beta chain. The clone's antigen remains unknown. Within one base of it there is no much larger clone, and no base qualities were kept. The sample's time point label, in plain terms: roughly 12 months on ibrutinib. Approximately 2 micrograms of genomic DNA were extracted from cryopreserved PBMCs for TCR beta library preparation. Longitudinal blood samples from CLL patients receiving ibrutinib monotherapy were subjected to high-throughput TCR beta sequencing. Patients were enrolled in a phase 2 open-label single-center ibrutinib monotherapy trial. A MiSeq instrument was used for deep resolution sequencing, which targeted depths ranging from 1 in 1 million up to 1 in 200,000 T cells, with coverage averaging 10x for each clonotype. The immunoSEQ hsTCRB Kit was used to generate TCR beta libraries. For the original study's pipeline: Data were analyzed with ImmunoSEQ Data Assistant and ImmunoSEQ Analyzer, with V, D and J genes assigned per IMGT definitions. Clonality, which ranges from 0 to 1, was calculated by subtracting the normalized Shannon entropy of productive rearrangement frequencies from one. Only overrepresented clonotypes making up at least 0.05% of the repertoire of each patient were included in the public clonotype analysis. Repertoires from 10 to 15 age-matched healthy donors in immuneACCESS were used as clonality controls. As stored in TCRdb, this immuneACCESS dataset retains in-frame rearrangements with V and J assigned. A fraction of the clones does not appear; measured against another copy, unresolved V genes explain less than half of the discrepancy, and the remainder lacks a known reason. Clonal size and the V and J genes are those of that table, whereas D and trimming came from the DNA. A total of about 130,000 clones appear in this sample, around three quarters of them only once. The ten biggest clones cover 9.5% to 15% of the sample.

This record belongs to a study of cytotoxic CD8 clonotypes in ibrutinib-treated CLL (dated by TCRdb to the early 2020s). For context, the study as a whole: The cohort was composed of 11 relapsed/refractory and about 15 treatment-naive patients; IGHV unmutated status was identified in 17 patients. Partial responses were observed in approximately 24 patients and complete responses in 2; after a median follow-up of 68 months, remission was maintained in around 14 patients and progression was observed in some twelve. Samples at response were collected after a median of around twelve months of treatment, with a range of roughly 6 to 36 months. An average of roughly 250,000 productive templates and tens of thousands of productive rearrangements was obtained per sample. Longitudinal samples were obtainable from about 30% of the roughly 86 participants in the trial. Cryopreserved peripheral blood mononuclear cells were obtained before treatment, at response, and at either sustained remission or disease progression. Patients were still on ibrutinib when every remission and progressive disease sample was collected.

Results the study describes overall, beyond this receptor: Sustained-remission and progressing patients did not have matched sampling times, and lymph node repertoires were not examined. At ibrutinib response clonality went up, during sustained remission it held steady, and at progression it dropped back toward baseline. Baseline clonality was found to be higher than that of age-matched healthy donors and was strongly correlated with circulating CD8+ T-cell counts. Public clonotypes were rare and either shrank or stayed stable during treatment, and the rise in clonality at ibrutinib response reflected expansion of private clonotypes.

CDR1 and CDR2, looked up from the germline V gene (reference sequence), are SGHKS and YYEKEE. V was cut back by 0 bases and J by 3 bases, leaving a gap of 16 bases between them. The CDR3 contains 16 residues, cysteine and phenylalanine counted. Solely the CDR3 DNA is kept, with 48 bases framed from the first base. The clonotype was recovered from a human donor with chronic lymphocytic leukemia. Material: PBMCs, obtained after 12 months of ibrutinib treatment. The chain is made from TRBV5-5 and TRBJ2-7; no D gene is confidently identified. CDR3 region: CASSLASSRNLYEQYF. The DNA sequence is TGTGCCAGCAGCTTGGCCTCGTCCCGGAATCTCTACGAGCAGTACTTC.